The 32 T cell receptor beta chains given below trace back to one sample, sequenced in a study of blood T cell repertoires in COVID-19. The table came from immunoSEQ multiplex PCR; TCRdb's copy has only in-frame clones and leaves some out. Found here are over 25,000 clones, roughly 85% of them singletons; the top ten hold under 8%. What was sequenced was peripheral blood. The receptors originated from a man between 60 and 75 years old with active COVID-19.

Only a few counts were recorded for this clone. The chain couples TRBV6-5 to TRBJ2-1, with 13 bases fitting TRBD2. V was clipped by 7 bases and J by 3 bases; unmatched bases: 3. Germline CDR1 MNHEY, CDR2 SVGAGI. The CDR3 length is 15 residues. CDR3 DNA: TGTGCCAGCATTCGACTAGCGGGAGGCTACAATGAGCAGTTCTTC. Residues: CASIRLAGGYNEQFF.

This clone was seen a single time. The chain couples TRBV9 to TRBJ2-2; possible D gene TRBD2, 6 bases. Germline-derived CDR1 and CDR2 are SGDLS and YYNGEE. This CDR3 comprises 16 residues. The V and J ends lost 4 bases and 0 bases respectively, with 13 bases between them. CDR3 DNA: TGTGCCAGCAGCCCTTCGGCGGGATCGAACACCGGGGAGCTGTTTTTT. Amino acid sequence: CASSPSAGSNTGELFF.

CDR3 in DNA: TGTGCCAGCAGTTTCGGATGGGGGACAGGACCTTCTTACGAGCAGTACTTC. Protein product: CASSFGWGTGPSYEQYF. The V gene is TRBV28, the J gene TRBJ2-7; 8 bases agree with TRBD1. The CDR3 has 17 residues. Germline CDR1 reads MDHEN; CDR2 reads SYDVKM. V dropped 3 bases and J dropped 4; count of bases not matched to a gene: 14.

The chain couples TRBV3-1 (or the pseudogene TRBV3-2) to TRBJ2-2, with 7 bases fitting TRBD1. The CDR3 totals 13 residues. Trimming removed 6 bases from V and 7 bases from J; junction bases left unmatched: 5. Germline CDR1 is LGHDT and CDR2 is YNNKEL (reference sequence). The CDR3 protein is CASSRQGHGELFF. The CDR3 region has the DNA TGTGCCAGCAGTCGACAGGGCCACGGGGAGCTGTTTTTT.

V gene TRBV12-3 or TRBV12-4 combines with J gene TRBJ2-2; D unclear. V was cut by 9 bases and J by 3 bases, with 8 bases left in between. This CDR3 comprises 12 residues. The CDR3 sequence: CASKRDTGELFF. In DNA, the CDR3 is TGTGCCAGTAAGAGAGACACCGGGGAGCTGTTTTTT.

This sequence joins TRBV10-3 and TRBJ1-2; D perhaps matches TRBD1 (5 bases). Trimming left V 4 bases short and J 4 bases short, with 16 bases between. The germline gives CDR1 ENHRY, CDR2 SYGVKD. The CDR3 has 15 residues. CDR3 sequence: CAISATGGVGYGYTF. CDR3 coding DNA: TGTGCCATCAGTGCGACCGGGGGGGTGGGCTATGGCTACACCTTC.

In its sample, this clone was seen a few times. The chain uses TRBV6-6 and TRBJ1-2, with 8 bases that match TRBD1. Germline V gene lookup returns CDR1 MNHNY and CDR2 SVGAGI (reference sequence). The CDR3 has 15 amino acids. Losses at the gene ends were 2 bases for V and 6 bases for J; bases not matched to a gene: 8. CDR3 sequence: CASSYPPDRVDGYTF. In DNA, the CDR3 is TGTGCCAGCAGTTACCCTCCGGACAGGGTGGATGGCTACACCTTC.

The V call is TRBV6-5, the J call TRBJ1-2; D not certain. The germline gives CDR1 MNHEY, CDR2 SVGAGI. The CDR3 has 13 amino acids. The ends were cut back, 6 bases at V and 6 bases at J, with 14 bases in the middle. The CDR3 region is CASRESLLDGYTF. The CDR3 region has the DNA TGTGCCAGCAGGGAGTCCCTCTTAGATGGCTACACCTTC.

The J gene is TRBJ2-1, the V gene TRBV5-1, with D possibly matching TRBD2 (5 bases). V dropped 2 bases and J dropped 2 bases, with 8 bases sitting between them. The CDR3 has 14 residues. Germline CDR1 is SGHRS and CDR2 is YFSETQ. CDR3 in DNA: TGCGCCAGCAGCTTAGACGGGGCCTACAATGAGCAGTTCTTC. It codes for CASSLDGAYNEQFF.

The chain joins TRBV3-1 (or the pseudogene TRBV3-2) to TRBJ2-7; 7 bases line up with TRBD2. Trimming at V came to 0 bases and at J to 3 bases, leaving 8 bases not matched to a gene. From germline, CDR1 is LGHDT and CDR2 YNNKEL (reference sequence). This CDR3 comprises 16 residues. For the CDR3, the DNA is TGTGCCAGCAGCCAAGACTACCGGGAGGTGAGCTACGAGCAGTACTTC. This translates into CASSQDYREVSYEQYF.

This chain's CDR3 is CASSLGTNLSGFF. Here the CDR3 DNA reads TGTGCCAGCAGTTTAGGGACTAACCTATCGGGGTTCTTC. The chain joins TRBV28 to TRBJ2-1; 7 nucleotides align to TRBD2. The CDR3 extends over 13 amino acids. CDR1 and CDR2 from the germline V gene are MDHEN and SYDVKM. With V trimmed by 2 bases and J by 15 bases, 10 bases remained unmatched.

The V call is TRBV2, the J call TRBJ2-7; 10 bases are shared with TRBD1. Trimming removed 6 bases from V and 1 base from J; junction bases left unmatched: 6. The CDR3 loop spans 15 amino acids. Germline assignment: CDR1 SNHLY and CDR2 FYNNEI. DNA for the CDR3: TGTGCCAGCAGGAGGGACAGGGGAGGGTCCTACGAGCAGTACTTC. Protein product: CASRRDRGGSYEQYF.

The chain combines TRBV5-1 with TRBJ1-4, with 7 bases identical to TRBD1. CDR3 length equals 15 residues. Germline V gives CDR1 SGHRS, CDR2 YFSETQ. The ends lost 4 bases at V and 8 bases at J; junction bases unmatched: 11. The CDR3 DNA is TGCGCCAGCAGCCAAGGGGACAGCTCAGTGGAAAAACTGTTTTTT. This gives the protein CASSQGDSSVEKLFF.

V is TRBV7-3 and J is TRBJ1-1, with 8 positions matching TRBD1. V shed 4 bases, J shed 0 bases, and the junction held 4 bases outside the gene matches. CDR1 and CDR2 (germline): SGHTA, FQGTGA. The CDR3 extends over 15 amino acids. The CDR3 nucleotides are TGTGCCAGCAGCTCACAGGGGGTCGTGAACACTGAAGCTTTCTTT. This translates into CASSSQGVVNTEAFF.

The V and J genes are TRBV11-2 and TRBJ1-1; D is unclear. The CDR3 length is 12 residues. Trimming took 0 bases from V and 6 from J, leaving 5 bases between them. Germline values: CDR1 SGHAT, CDR2 FQNNGV. This CDR3 is CASSLDGAEAFF. DNA of the CDR3: TGTGCCAGCAGCTTAGACGGGGCTGAAGCTTTCTTT.

V usage is TRBV12-5 and J usage is TRBJ2-1; TRBD2 matches at 11 bases. J lost 1 base, V lost 4 bases, and 9 bases had no gene match. The germline V gene encodes CDR1 LGHNT and CDR2 FRNRAP. CDR3 length: 18 amino acids. The CDR3 loop is CASGSTAGLADSYNEQFF. In DNA form, the CDR3 reads TGTGCTAGTGGTTCAACCGCGGGACTAGCGGATTCCTACAATGAGCAGTTCTTC.

The rearrangement links TRBV5-6 to TRBJ1-4, with D maybe TRBD1 (5 bases). Germline lookup yields CDR1 SGHDT and CDR2 YYEEEE. The CDR3 extends over 14 amino acids. V was shortened by 2 bases and J by 3 bases, with 8 bases between the two germline ends. This CDR3 reads CASSFRVPNEKLFF. The DNA for the CDR3 is TGTGCCAGCAGCTTCAGGGTCCCTAATGAAAAACTGTTTTTT.

The chain has TRBV2 and TRBJ2-3, with a possible D match to TRBD2 (6 bases). Trimming left V 4 bases short and J 6 bases short, with 11 bases between. The CDR3 has 13 residues. The germline CDR1 and CDR2 sequences are SNHLY and FYNNEI. The CDR3 region has the DNA TGTGCCAGCAGTGGTTTCGGAGGGGATACGCAGTATTTT. Translating it yields CASSGFGGDTQYF.

This clone occurred a few times. The J gene is TRBJ2-3, the V gene TRBV7-6, with TRBD2 identical over 12 bases. V shed 3 bases, J shed 2 bases, and the junction held 6 bases outside the gene matches. The CDR3 is 17 residues long. The germline V gene encodes CDR1 SGHVS and CDR2 FNYEAQ. For the CDR3, the DNA is TGTGCCAGCAGCTTGACACTAGCGGGAGGCTACACAGATACGCAGTATTTT. Protein sequence: CASSLTLAGGYTDTQYF.

The chain employs TRBV5-1 and TRBJ2-1, with 13 bases matching TRBD2. The V gene's germline CDR1 is SGHRS and CDR2 YFSETQ. V trimming: 4 bases; J trimming: 8 bases; junction bases outside the gene matches: 6. The CDR3 is 15 amino acids. The CDR3: CASSRTSGSLYEQFF. CDR3 DNA: TGCGCCAGCAGCCGGACTAGCGGGAGTTTGTATGAGCAGTTCTTC.

This clone was recorded only once. This chain uses TRBV7-9 with TRBJ2-3, with a tentative D call TRBD1 (6 bases). V lost 5 bases and J lost 0, with 15 bases in between. The CDR3 extends over 16 amino acids. CDR1 and CDR2 (germline): SEHNR, FQNEAQ (reference sequence). The CDR3 loop reads CASSGSGARSTDTQYF. Written as DNA, the CDR3 is TGTGCCAGCAGCGGATCAGGGGCTCGGAGCACAGATACGCAGTATTTT.

The V and J genes are TRBV28 and TRBJ2-3, with a weak D call TRBD2 (6 bases). Trimming shortened V by 5 bases and J by 2 bases, and 11 bases separated the two germline ends. CDR1 is MDHEN and CDR2 is SYDVKM in the germline V gene. This CDR3 spans 14 amino acids. CDR3 DNA sequence: TGTGCCAGCAGTGATGCGGGGCTCACAGATACGCAGTATTTT. It specifies CASSDAGLTDTQYF. The full variable domain, completed using reference TRBV28 and TRBJ2-3, is DVKVTQSSRYLVKRTGEKVFLECVQDMDHENMFWYRQDPGLGLRLIYFSYDVKMKEKGDIPEGYSVSREKKERFSLILESASTNQTSMYLCASSDAGLTDTQYFGPGTRLTVL.

The chain uses TRBV3-1 (or the pseudogene TRBV3-2) and TRBJ2-3; TRBD2 matches 8 bases. This CDR3 has 16 amino acids. V lost 4 bases to trimming and J lost 3 bases; unmatched junction nucleotides: 9. Per the germline V gene, CDR1 is LGHDT and CDR2 is YNNKEL (reference sequence). The CDR3 nucleotides are TGTGCCAGCAGCCTACGCCGGGGCGGGAGGACAGATACGCAGTATTTT. Translating it yields CASSLRRGGRTDTQYF.

The rearrangement uses TRBV5-1 and TRBJ2-3, with 10 bases lining up with TRBD1. CDR3 length equals 15 residues. CDR1 is SGHRS, CDR2 YFSETQ, per germline. The trim removed 4 bases at V and 3 bases at J, leaving 5 bases unmatched. As DNA, the CDR3 is TGCGCCAGCAGCCTAAGGACAGGGGGGACAGATACGCAGTATTTT. It specifies CASSLRTGGTDTQYF. Full variable domain (rest looked up from reference TRBV5-1 and TRBJ2-3): KAGVTQTPRYLIKTRGQQVTLSCSPISGHRSVSWYQQTPGQGLQFLFEYFSETQRNKGNFPGRFSGRQFSNSRSEMNVSTLELGDSALYLCASSLRTGGTDTQYFGPGTRLTVL.

The rearrangement joins TRBV7-8 to TRBJ2-1; 9 bases are shared with TRBD2. Germline V CDR1 and CDR2: SGHVS, FQNEAQ. V was pared by 4 bases and J by 7 bases, with 11 bases of the junction left unmatched. This CDR3 is 16 amino acids long. The CDR3 region has the DNA TGTGCCAGCAGCTCCAGTAGCGGGAGCCCCCTGAATGAGCAGTTCTTC. As protein: CASSSSSGSPLNEQFF.

V is TRBV28 and J is TRBJ1-5, with 9 positions matching TRBD1. The CDR3 contains 14 residues. The junction had 2 bases not matched to a gene; V was cut back by 5 bases and J by 3 bases. Germline CDR1 and CDR2: MDHEN and SYDVKM. The CDR3 loop reads CASSGDRVNQPQHF. The CDR3 DNA follows: TGTGCCAGCAGTGGGGACAGGGTCAATCAGCCCCAGCATTTT.

This sequence joins TRBV28 and TRBJ2-5, with 12 bases fitting TRBD2. CDR3 length: 16 amino acids. CDR1 and CDR2 from the germline V gene are MDHEN and SYDVKM. V shed 3 bases, J shed 5 bases, and the junction held 7 bases outside the gene matches. CDR3 sequence: CASSFFGLAGSETQYF. The CDR3 bases are TGTGCCAGCAGTTTTTTCGGACTAGCGGGATCGGAGACCCAGTACTTC.

V and J are TRBV6-6 and TRBJ2-2; D might be TRBD2 (5 bases). CDR1 is MNHNY and CDR2 is SVGAGI in the germline V gene (reference sequence). The ends were cut back, 5 bases at V and 5 bases at J, with 9 bases in the middle. CDR3 length equals 13 residues. In nucleotides, the CDR3 is TGTGCCAGCAGTAAAACGGGAACCGGGGAGCTGTTTTTT. It encodes CASSKTGTGELFF.

This clone occurred once. This sequence joins TRBV28 and TRBJ1-5; TRBD1 might be the D (6 bases). Trimming took off 8 bases at V and 2 bases at J, with 16 bases between the two ends. Germline V gene lookup returns CDR1 MDHEN and CDR2 SYDVKM. The CDR3 length is 15 residues. CDR3: CASFFGGARNQPQHF. The CDR3 nucleotides are TGTGCCAGCTTCTTTGGGGGGGCGCGCAATCAGCCCCAGCATTTT.

J is TRBJ2-1 and V is TRBV4-1, with D possibly matching TRBD2 (6 bases). CDR1 and CDR2 (germline): MGHRA, YSYEKL. V was cut by 4 bases and J by 4 bases, with 14 bases left in between. The length of the CDR3 is 15 residues. The CDR3 nucleotides are TGCGCCAGCAGCCCCGGTAGCGGAGCGTACAATGAGCAGTTCTTC. This encodes CASSPGSGAYNEQFF.

CDR3 in amino acids: CASSPDVGALGYTF. CDR3 bases: TGTGCCAGCTCACCTGACGTGGGGGCTCTTGGCTACACCTTC. The chain joins TRBV18 to TRBJ1-2; possible D gene TRBD1, 6 bases. The germline V gene has CDR1 KGHSH and CDR2 LQKENI. The CDR3 length is 14 residues. V was trimmed by 3 bases and J by 7 bases, leaving 15 bases between them. Full variable domain (rest looked up from reference TRBV18 and TRBJ1-2): NAGVMQNPRHLVRRRGQEARLRCSPMKGHSHVYWYRQLPEEGLKFMVYLQKENIIDESGMPKERFSAEFPKEGPSILRIQQVVRGDSAAYFCASSPDVGALGYTFGSGTRLTVV.

V and J are TRBV5-1 and TRBJ2-3; possibly TRBD2 for D (6 bases). The germline V and J ends were trimmed by 0 bases and 0 bases, with 8 bases remaining between them. Germline-derived CDR1 and CDR2 are SGHRS and YFSETQ. The CDR3 spans 15 residues. As DNA, the CDR3 is TGCGCCAGCAGCTTGGTGGGGACTAGCACAGATACGCAGTATTTT. This translates into CASSLVGTSTDTQYF.